Here is one T cell receptor (beta chain) with its context. TCRdb re-called the RT-PCR reads with MiXCR, one entry per CDR3 protein. The repertoire holds about a million distinct CDR3 sequences, around 17% seen once, with 6% in the top ten. This specimen comes from a study of patients and donors after allogeneic stem cell transplantation. The clonotype originates from a human donor who was either an allogeneic HSCT recipient or a stem cell or donor lymphocyte infusion donor (not recorded which). It is not recorded whose cells these are; they may come from a transplant donor. The sequencing input was blood, either unsorted or a sorted T cell fraction (not recorded which).

CDR3 loop: CSARGWDRYEQYF. In DNA form, the CDR3 reads TGCAGTGCTAGAGGGTGGGATCGGTACGAGCAGTACTTC. The rearrangement joins TRBV20-1 to TRBJ2-7; D is ambiguous. The CDR3 is made up of 13 amino acids. Trimming removed 1 base from V and 4 bases from J, with 11 bases in between. CDR1 and CDR2 (germline): DFQATT, SNEGSKA (reference sequence).